In its sample, the clone carrying this T cell receptor (beta chain) was seen a few times. Its antigen is not known. Specified treatment: oral pan-JAK inhibitor, 5-10 mg twice daily. This specimen belongs to a study of CD8+ T cells in alopecia areata. Germline V gene data show CDR1 as SGHRS and CDR2 as YFSETQ. CDR3 size: 14 residues. Trimming took 1 base from V and 1 from J, leaving 8 bases between them. cDNA serving as the sequencing template came from extracted, reverse transcribed RNA. Assay used: immunoSEQ multiplex PCR; TCRdb lists only in-frame clones, some missing. The table lists 150,000 to 200,000 clones, around 64% of them singletons, with approximately 1.3% in the top ten. Overall study results and limits: The study found tofacitinib significantly decreased scalp clonality and expanded CD8+ clones among the top 100. Scalp lesions, especially in alopecia totalis/universalis, had higher clonality than normal scalp.

The V and J genes are TRBV5-1 and TRBJ2-5; D is perhaps TRBD1 (6 bases). This clonotype was sampled from a human donor with alopecia areata. This specimen was CD4+ T cells sorted from blood, taken at week 49, from a patient treated with tofacitinib. CDR3 nucleotides: TGCGCCAGCAGCTTGAGGGGGATCCAAGAGACCCAGTACTTC. This codes for CASSLRGIQETQYF. The whole variable domain, filled in from reference TRBV5-1 and TRBJ2-5, reads KAGVTQTPRYLIKTRGQQVTLSCSPISGHRSVSWYQQTPGQGLQFLFEYFSETQRNKGNFPGRFSGRQFSNSRSEMNVSTLELGDSALYLCASSLRGIQETQYFGPGTRLLVL.